Below, 21 T cell receptor beta chains from the same sample are listed, as sequenced in a study of shared clonotypes between healthy human individuals. Repertoires were generated with immunoSEQ multiplex PCR, while TCRdb's copy carries only in-frame clones and drops some. The sample yields roughly 2,500,000 clones, 93% seen once. Sequenced sample: naive CD4+ T cells from PBMCs. Subset in this sample: CD45RA+ positively selected. The origin of the receptors is a man aged 18 to 29 in good health. Some clones in this sample may be carry-over from other donors' samples.

The rearrangement uses TRBV9 and TRBJ1-5; 7 nucleotides line up with TRBD1. Germline CDR1 and CDR2: SGDLS and YYNGEE. The ends lost 3 bases at V and 11 bases at J; junction bases unmatched: 14. CDR3 length: 15 amino acids. The CDR3 region has the DNA TGTGCCAGCAGCGCCGGACAGGCACCGGGGGATGCCCAGCATTTT. This sequence encodes CASSAGQAPGDAQHF. Using reference TRBV9 and TRBJ1-5 for the parts outside the CDR3, the full variable domain is DSGVTQTPKHLITATGQRVTLRCSPRSGDLSVYWYQQSLDQGLQFLIQYYNGEERAKGNILERFSAQQFPDLHSELNLSSLELGDSALYFCASSAGQAPGDAQHFGDGTRLSIL.

The J gene is TRBJ1-2, the V gene TRBV5-1, with D maybe TRBD1 (5 bases). CDR1 is SGHRS, CDR2 YFSETQ, per germline. This CDR3 has 16 residues. V dropped 1 base and J dropped 6 bases, with 19 bases sitting between them. The CDR3 protein is CASSLFQGSPIHGYTF. The CDR3 nucleotides are TGCGCCAGCAGCTTGTTTCAGGGTTCGCCCATTCATGGCTACACCTTC.

This clone was observed a few times. The chain links TRBV6-1 to TRBJ1-2; tentatively, D is TRBD1 (5 bases). Germline CDR1 is MNHNS and CDR2 is SASEGT. The CDR3 consists of 14 residues. V lost 5 bases and J lost 8, with 18 bases in between. CDR3 amino acids: CASSSWGGAGGYTF. As DNA, the CDR3 is TGTGCCAGCAGTTCATGGGGAGGGGCAGGCGGCTACACCTTC.

V is TRBV5-5 and J is TRBJ1-2; D is uncertain. The V gene's germline CDR1 is SGHKS and CDR2 YYEKEE (reference sequence). CDR3 length: 14 amino acids. Trimming removed 4 bases at V and 0 bases at J, with 10 bases between. The CDR3 here is CASSPSGTNYGYTF. CDR3 nucleotides: TGTGCCAGCAGCCCCTCTGGGACTAACTATGGCTACACCTTC.

The chain joins TRBV5-6 to TRBJ1-1, with 7 bases lining up with TRBD1. Trimming removed 5 bases from V and 3 bases from J; junction bases left unmatched: 10. CDR3 length: 15 amino acids. CDR1 and CDR2 (germline): SGHDT, YYEEEE. CDR3 bases: TGTGCCAGCAGTGCGAAGAGGCAGGGGGACACTGAAGCTTTCTTT. Its protein product is CASSAKRQGDTEAFF.

This clone has only one observation. The identical CDR3 is also encoded by other nucleotide sequences in the sample. The chain carries TRBV7-3 and TRBJ2-2; TRBD2 aligns across 13 bases. The germline V gene has CDR1 SGHTA and CDR2 FQGTGA. The ends lost 5 bases at V and 6 bases at J; junction bases unmatched: 3. The CDR3 is made up of 15 amino acids. CDR3 nucleotide sequence: TGTGCCAGCAGCCGGACTAGCGGGAGTTCCGGGGAGCTGTTTTTT. It specifies CASSRTSGSSGELFF.

CDR3 loop: CASSRLPDNEQFF. The CDR3 nucleotides read TGTGCCAGCTCACGACTTCCCGACAATGAGCAGTTCTTC. This chain joins TRBV18 and TRBJ2-1; no definite D call. From germline, CDR1 is KGHSH and CDR2 LQKENI. The V gene lost 4 bases and the J gene lost 5 bases, with 9 bases spanning the gap. This CDR3 has 13 amino acids.

V is TRBV19 and J is TRBJ1-2; possible D gene TRBD1, 6 bases. V lost 5 bases to trimming and J lost 8 bases, with 12 bases between them. This CDR3 region has 12 residues. The germline gives CDR1 LNHDA, CDR2 SQIVND (reference sequence). The CDR3 sequence is CASSLRGSGYTF. CDR3 sequence (DNA): TGTGCCAGTAGTCTGAGGGGGAGCGGCTACACCTTC.

The chain recombines TRBV7-2 with TRBJ1-3; no clear D. The V gene lost 3 bases and the J gene lost 0 bases, with 12 bases spanning the gap. Germline V gene lookup returns CDR1 SGHTA and CDR2 FQGNSA. The CDR3 is 16 amino acids. CDR3: CASSFGGIYSGNTIYF. CDR3 nucleotides: TGTGCCAGCAGCTTTGGAGGGATCTACTCTGGAAACACCATATATTTT.

The chain employs TRBV4-2 and TRBJ2-1, with 9 bases that match TRBD2. V trimming: 0 bases; J trimming: 6 bases; junction bases outside the gene matches: 6. This CDR3 comprises 16 residues. CDR1 LGHNA and CDR2 YNFKEQ come from the germline V gene. The CDR3 loop reads CASSQDLAGVRNEQFF. In nucleotides, the CDR3 is TGTGCCAGCAGCCAAGATTTAGCGGGAGTCCGCAATGAGCAGTTCTTC.

The genes are TRBV6-5 and TRBJ1-5; D is unclear. The CDR3 has 13 amino acids. CDR1 and CDR2 from the germline V gene are MNHEY and SVGAGI. V was pared by 5 bases and J by 4 bases, with 9 bases between. The CDR3 loop is CASSLSKNQPQHF. CDR3 nucleotides: TGTGCCAGCAGTCTAAGTAAGAATCAGCCCCAGCATTTT.

This clone has a single count. This rearrangement joins TRBV21-1 to TRBJ2-2; the table's D call, TRBD1, was not checked against the DNA. TRBV21-1 counts as a pseudogene. This CDR3 has 14 amino acids. Here the CDR3 reads CASKGKGLYGELFF. Here the CDR3 DNA reads TGTGCCAGCAAGGGGAAGGGCTTGTACGGGGAGCTGTTTTTT.

V and J are TRBV2 and TRBJ1-5; D might be TRBD1 (5 bases). Germline CDR1 and CDR2: SNHLY and FYNNEI. Trimming shortened V by 5 bases and J by 4 bases, and 9 bases separated the two germline ends. The CDR3 contains 13 residues. CDR3 sequence: CASSKEGNQPQHF. The CDR3 nucleotides are TGTGCCAGCAGTAAAGAGGGGAATCAGCCCCAGCATTTT.

The sample holds one count of this clone. The chain links TRBV5-1 to TRBJ2-4; 7 nucleotides agree with TRBD1. CDR3 length: 13 residues. Germline trimming cut 4 bases from V and 6 bases from J; bases unmatched to any gene: 4. Per germline, CDR1 SGHRS and CDR2 YFSETQ. DNA for the CDR3: TGCGCCAGCAGCCCCCGACAGGGAAACATTCAGTACTTC. It specifies CASSPRQGNIQYF.

The gene calls are TRBV6-1 and TRBJ1-3; 9 nucleotides align to TRBD1. CDR1 is MNHNS and CDR2 is SASEGT in the germline V gene. J was trimmed by 4 bases and V by 6 bases; bases with no gene match: 7. This CDR3 comprises 15 residues. DNA of the CDR3: TGTGCCAGCAGCTCCGGGACAGGGAACGGAAACACCATATATTTT. Protein product: CASSSGTGNGNTIYF.

In DNA form, the CDR3 reads TGTGCCAGCACCCGGGGACAGGGGATAAATGGCTACACCTTC. Its translation is CASTRGQGINGYTF. The V call is TRBV6-1, the J call TRBJ1-2; 10 positions agree with TRBD1. There are 14 residues in the CDR3. Unmatched junction bases numbered 8, after V lost 7 bases and J lost 6 bases. From germline, CDR1 is MNHNS and CDR2 SASEGT.

The chain links TRBV6-1 to TRBJ2-5; 7 nucleotides match TRBD2. V was pared by 6 bases and J by 2 bases, with 6 bases of the junction left unmatched. The CDR3 is 14 amino acids. The V gene's germline CDR1 is MNHNS and CDR2 SASEGT. The chain's CDR3 is CASSRAGTQETQYF. The CDR3 DNA reads as TGTGCCAGCAGCAGAGCGGGAACTCAAGAGACCCAGTACTTC.

V gene TRBV11-2 combines with J gene TRBJ1-3; D remains ambiguous. The length of the CDR3 is 16 residues. Deletions cut 0 bases from V and 4 bases from J, with 13 bases between. Germline values: CDR1 SGHAT, CDR2 FQNNGV. In DNA form, the CDR3 reads TGTGCCAGCAGCTTAGATTCACGAGGGCCCGGAAACACCATATATTTT. Its protein is CASSLDSRGPGNTIYF.

This rearrangement joins TRBV25-1 to TRBJ1-5; no clear D gene. This CDR3 comprises 13 residues. V lost 3 bases, J lost 3 bases, and 6 bases lay in between. Germline V lookup: CDR1 MGHDK, CDR2 SYGVNS. The CDR3 protein is CASSDVNNQPQHF. Written as DNA, the CDR3 is TGTGCCAGCAGTGACGTAAACAATCAGCCCCAGCATTTT.

Of note for this clone: Other DNA sequences from this sample encode an identical CDR3 as well. This sequence joins TRBV5-4 and TRBJ1-1; D is undetermined. V lost 0 bases and J 1 base, leaving 4 bases between the germline ends. This CDR3 spans 13 amino acids. Germline values: CDR1 SGHNT, CDR2 YYREEE (reference sequence). The CDR3 DNA reads TGTGCCAGCAGCTTGGATCCGAACACTGAAGCTTTCTTT. Protein sequence: CASSLDPNTEAFF. Using reference TRBV5-4 and TRBJ1-1 for the parts outside the CDR3, the full variable domain is ETGVTQSPTHLIKTRGQQVTLRCSSQSGHNTVSWYQQALGQGPQFIFQYYREEENGRGNFPPRFSGLQFPNYSSELNVNALELDDSALYLCASSLDPNTEAFFGQGTRLTVV.

For this clone: The sample carries other DNA sequences with the same CDR3. The chain joins TRBV18 to TRBJ2-2, with D tentatively TRBD1 (5 bases). V lost 3 bases to trimming and J lost 3 bases, with 11 bases between them. Germline V gene sequence: CDR1 KGHSH, CDR2 LQKENI. This CDR3 has 15 amino acids. CDR3 sequence (DNA): TGTGCCAGCTCACCTCGCAGGGCGGACACCGGGGAGCTGTTTTTT. Translation: CASSPRRADTGELFF.